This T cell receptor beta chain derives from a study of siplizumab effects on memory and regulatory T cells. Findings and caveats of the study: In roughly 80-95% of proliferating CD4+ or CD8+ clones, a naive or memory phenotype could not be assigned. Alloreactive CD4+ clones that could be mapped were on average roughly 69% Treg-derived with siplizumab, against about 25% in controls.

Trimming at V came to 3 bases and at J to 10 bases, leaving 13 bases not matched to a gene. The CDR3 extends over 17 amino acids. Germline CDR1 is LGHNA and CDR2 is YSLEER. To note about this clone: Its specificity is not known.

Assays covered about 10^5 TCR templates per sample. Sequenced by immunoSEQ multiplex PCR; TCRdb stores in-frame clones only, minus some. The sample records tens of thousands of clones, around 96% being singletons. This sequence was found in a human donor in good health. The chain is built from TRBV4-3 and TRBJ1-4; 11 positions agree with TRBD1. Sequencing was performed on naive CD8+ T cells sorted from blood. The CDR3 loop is CASSHGDRGSSYGKLFF. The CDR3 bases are TGCGCCAGCAGCCACGGGGACAGGGGGTCATCTTATGGAAAACTGTTTTTT.